This entry features one T cell receptor beta chain sequence. What it binds is unknown. The data belong to a study of CD8 T cell repertoires and HIV-1 epitope variants. Overall study context: T cells were stimulated with Twenty-five Gag and Nef peptides separately. An uncultured baseline aliquot held 1M T cells. Study observations and caveats: No clonotypes responded to the TAALDMSHF plasma variant; about five recognized KF9, one HW9.

Data came from immunoSEQ multiplex PCR; TCRdb stores just in-frame clones and leaves some out. The data hold about 5,100 clones, with about 66% observed a single time. V dropped 0 bases and J dropped 5 bases, with 7 bases sitting between them. CDR1 and CDR2 (germline): LNHNV, YYDKDF (reference sequence). This CDR3 contains 14 residues. Sample: cultured CD8+ T cells derived from PBMCs. This chain links TRBV15 with TRBJ2-2; D remains unclear. The TCR originated in a male donor with HIV. The CDR3 is CATSRDLLTGELFF. The CDR3 bases are TGTGCCACCAGCAGAGACCTCCTGACCGGGGAGCTGTTTTTT.